The 19 T cell receptor beta chains in this list originate from one sample, sequenced in a study of blood T cells in healthy people across ages. A second PCR of roughly 7 to 11 cycles used a sample-barcoded 5' primer and a J-beta primer mix. From the 5' RACE reads, TCRdb called clonotypes with MiXCR, one entry per CDR3 protein. The data contain hundreds of thousands of distinct CDR3 sequences, roughly 25% of them singletons. These data also featured in a second study, about T cells of mothers and their children.

Sequencing was performed on blood. Every receptor here comes from a boy younger than 18 in good health.

The V and J genes are TRBV5-5 and TRBJ2-3, with D perhaps matching TRBD1 (5 bases). The ends were cut back, 0 bases at V and 1 base at J, with 15 bases in the middle. This CDR3 comprises 17 residues. Germline lookup yields CDR1 SGHKS and CDR2 YYEKEE (reference sequence). The CDR3 nucleotides read TGTGCCAGCAGCTTGGAGCAGGGCCTAGTTCGCACAGATACGCAGTATTTT. It encodes CASSLEQGLVRTDTQYF.

The chain recombines TRBV7-2 with TRBJ2-5, with unresolved D. CDR3 length: 14 residues. The germline V gene has CDR1 SGHTA and CDR2 FQGNSA. V lost 5 bases and J lost 5, with 15 bases in between. CDR3 nucleotide sequence: TGTGCCAGCAGCCTAGTGGCTAGAATGGAGACCCAGTACTTC. This translates into CASSLVARMETQYF. Looking up the rest from reference TRBV7-2 and TRBJ2-5 gives the full variable domain: GAGVSQSPSNKVTEKGKDVELRCDPISGHTALYWYRQSLGQGLEFLIYFQGNSAPDKSGLPSDRFSAERTGGSVSTLTIQRTQQEDSAVYLCASSLVARMETQYFGPGTRLLVL.

This clonotype has only a few counts. This chain connects TRBV4-2 to TRBJ2-7; either TRBD1 or TRBD2 may supply D (5 bases each). The CDR3 covers 17 residues. CDR1 is LGHNA and CDR2 is YNFKEQ in the germline V gene. The V and J ends lost 1 base and 4 bases respectively, with 20 bases between them. The CDR3 region is CASSQGGAGAAPYEQYF. The CDR3 DNA reads as TGTGCCAGCAGCCAAGGAGGGGCCGGAGCCGCCCCATACGAGCAGTACTTC.

The chain carries TRBV3-1 and TRBJ2-5; D call uncertain. Trimming left V 2 bases short and J 1 base short, with 8 bases between. CDR1 is LGHDT, CDR2 YNNKEL, per germline (reference sequence). The CDR3 contains 14 residues. CDR3 in DNA: TGTGCCAGCAGCCAAAGCCTCTCCCAAGAGACCCAGTACTTC. Protein product: CASSQSLSQETQYF.

This clonotype has ten or more counts. J is TRBJ2-1 and V is TRBV4-3; D uncertain. CDR3 length: 15 amino acids. V lost 0 bases to trimming and J lost 2 bases, with 8 bases between them. CDR1 is LGHNA and CDR2 is YSLEER in the germline V gene. Written as DNA, the CDR3 is TGCGCCAGCAGCCAAGATCCTCCTACCTACAATGAGCAGTTCTTC. Translation: CASSQDPPTYNEQFF.

The chain is built from TRBV7-9 and TRBJ2-3; D is ambiguous. Per germline, CDR1 SEHNR and CDR2 FQNEAQ (reference sequence). With 4 bases removed from V and 4 bases from J, the gap between germline ends came to 15 bases. CDR3 length: 15 residues. Written as DNA, the CDR3 is TGTGCCAGCAGCTGGACCGGCGAAGTCCCAGATACGCAGTATTTT. It specifies CASSWTGEVPDTQYF.

This clonotype has just a few counts. This sequence joins TRBV2 and TRBJ2-5; 10 nucleotides agree with TRBD2. Germline V gene data show CDR1 as SNHLY and CDR2 as FYNNEI. Germline trimming cut 3 bases from V and 2 bases from J; bases unmatched to any gene: 9. CDR3 size: 17 residues. CDR3 sequence: CASSDSLGLAEQETQYF. The CDR3 region has the DNA TGTGCCAGCAGTGACTCCCTCGGACTAGCGGAACAAGAGACCCAGTACTTC.

V is TRBV4-3 and J is TRBJ1-2; D possibly corresponds to TRBD1 (5 bases). This CDR3 is 15 amino acids long. Germline V gene sequence: CDR1 LGHNA, CDR2 YSLEER. The V and J ends lost 0 bases and 7 bases respectively, with 15 bases between them. This CDR3 is CASSQDRDQRSGYTF. The CDR3 region has the DNA TGCGCCAGCAGCCAAGACAGGGACCAGCGGAGTGGCTACACCTTC.

The chain links TRBV20-1 to TRBJ2-1; 8 bases agree with TRBD2. The CDR3 is 16 residues long. Trimming took 0 bases from V and 0 from J; bases not matched to a gene: 4. Germline values: CDR1 DFQATT, CDR2 SNEGSKA (reference sequence). Here the CDR3 DNA reads TGCAGTGCTAGAGATTACGGGGGGGCCTCCTACAATGAGCAGTTCTTC. It encodes CSARDYGGASYNEQFF.

This sequence joins TRBV29-1 and TRBJ2-5; no definite D call. The closer fit of TRBJ2-1 to the DNA end suggests the J call may be wrong. The CDR3 is 10 residues long. Germline V gives CDR1 SQVTM, CDR2 ANQGSEA. This chain's CDR3 is CSALGDEQFF. CDR3 in DNA: TGCAGCGCCTTGGGTGATGAGCAGTTCTTC.

This clonotype was observed a handful of times. The rearrangement joins TRBV7-8 to TRBJ2-2, with TRBD2 as a possible D gene (6 bases). CDR3 length: 16 residues. Germline CDR1 is SGHVS and CDR2 is FQNEAQ. V lost 3 bases and J 0 bases, leaving 11 bases between the germline ends. The DNA for the CDR3 is TGTGCCAGCAGCTTTCCGGGACTGGCGAACACCGGGGAGCTGTTTTTT. Its protein is CASSFPGLANTGELFF.

The chain employs TRBV12-3 or TRBV12-4 and TRBJ1-1; D is unclear. The CDR3 totals 15 residues. V shed 7 bases and J shed 0 bases, with 15 bases lying between them. CDR3 sequence: CASNAVIGMNTEAFF. CDR3 coding DNA: TGTGCCAGCAATGCCGTAATCGGGATGAACACTGAAGCTTTCTTT.

This clonotype was recorded only once. The chain uses TRBV6-2 or TRBV6-3 and TRBJ2-1, with D tentatively TRBD2 (5 bases). Germline assignment: CDR1 MNHEY and CDR2 SVGEGT. The CDR3 length is 12 residues. Trimming pared 5 bases from V and 5 bases from J, leaving 7 bases between. CDR3 sequence: CASSTRDNEQFF. DNA for the CDR3: TGTGCCAGCAGTACTAGGGACAATGAGCAGTTCTTC.

This chain joins TRBV7-2 and TRBJ1-5; 9 bases align to TRBD1. The CDR3 totals 14 residues. Trimming cost V 5 bases and J 9 bases; bases outside gene matches: 8. The V gene's germline CDR1 is SGHTA and CDR2 FQGNSA. CDR3 sequence reads: CASSLQGAQGPQHF. CDR3 DNA sequence: TGTGCCAGCAGCCTACAGGGGGCTCAAGGGCCCCAGCATTTT.

This clonotype has a handful of counts. The chain uses TRBV20-1 and TRBJ2-7, with D perhaps matching TRBD1 or TRBD2 (5 bases each). V was shortened by 0 bases and J by 2 bases, with 11 bases between the two germline ends. The CDR3 extends over 14 amino acids. Germline V CDR1 and CDR2: DFQATT, SNEGSKA (reference sequence). The CDR3 sequence: CSARDGTATYEQYF. Here the CDR3 DNA reads TGCAGTGCTAGAGATGGGACGGCCACCTACGAGCAGTACTTC.

This clonotype was seen a few times. The chain is built from TRBV5-1 and TRBJ1-1, with TRBD1 as a possible D gene (6 bases). CDR1 is SGHRS, CDR2 YFSETQ, per germline. V was shortened by 5 bases and J by 2 bases, with 13 bases between the two germline ends. This CDR3 is built from 14 residues. CDR3 in DNA: TGCGCCAGCAGGATAGGGGGAATTAACACTGAAGCTTTCTTT. As protein: CASRIGGINTEAFF.

This rearrangement joins TRBV6-1 to TRBJ1-1; 9 nucleotides line up with TRBD1. The V gene end was trimmed by 11 bases and the J gene end by 1 base; junction bases not matched to a gene: 5. The CDR3 is 13 amino acids. CDR1 is MNHNS, CDR2 SASEGT, per germline. The CDR3 DNA reads TGTGCCGCCGGGACAGGGTGGAACACTGAAGCTTTCTTT. This encodes CAAGTGWNTEAFF.

V gene TRBV4-3 combines with J gene TRBJ2-3, with unresolved D. Germline loops: CDR1 LGHNA, CDR2 YSLEER. The CDR3 extends over 15 amino acids. V lost 0 bases, J lost 4 bases, and 11 bases lay in between. DNA of the CDR3: TGCGCCAGCAGCCAAGATTGGGTTGGGGCAGATACGCAGTATTTT. As protein: CASSQDWVGADTQYF.

The gene calls are TRBV6-5 and TRBJ2-2; the D gene could be TRBD1 or TRBD2 (6 bases each). The CDR3 runs to 16 residues. The germline V gene encodes CDR1 MNHEY and CDR2 SVGAGI. V was clipped by 3 bases and J by 3 bases, with 14 bases between them. The CDR3 sequence is CASSYTGGGYTGELFF. Here the CDR3 DNA reads TGTGCCAGCAGTTATACCGGGGGCGGGTACACCGGGGAGCTGTTTTTT.